Below, 15 T cell receptor beta chains from the same sample are listed, as sequenced in a study of blood T cell repertoires in COVID-19. Sequenced by immunoSEQ multiplex PCR; TCRdb stores in-frame clones only, minus some. Seen here are 15,000 to 20,000 clones, under 95% observed once, and the top ten hold around 4%. Sequenced material: peripheral blood. The receptor source for this set is a man aged 55-75 years with active COVID-19.

The V gene is TRBV6-4, the J gene TRBJ1-4, with 8 positions matching TRBD1. CDR1 is MRHNA, CDR2 SNTAGT, per germline. V was pared by 4 bases and J by 7 bases, with 8 bases of the junction left unmatched. CDR3 length: 15 residues. CDR3 nucleotides: TGTGCCAGCAGTGGCTCCGGGACAGGAGGTGAAAAACTGTTTTTT. Amino acids: CASSGSGTGGEKLFF.

The J gene is TRBJ2-2, the V gene TRBV19, with 7 nucleotides matching TRBD1. The germline V gene encodes CDR1 LNHDA and CDR2 SQIVND (reference sequence). The CDR3 length is 13 residues. J gave up 8 bases and V 5 bases, and 5 bases lay outside the gene matches. The CDR3 region has the DNA TGTGCCAGTAGTGAGGGGGCCGGTGGGGAGCTGTTTTTT. Protein sequence: CASSEGAGGELFF.

This clone was counted once. The chain links TRBV2 to TRBJ1-2, with 8 bases that match TRBD1. V shed 4 bases and J 4 bases; nucleotides not matched to a gene: 5. The CDR3 loop spans 14 amino acids. The germline gives CDR1 SNHLY, CDR2 FYNNEI. CDR3 in DNA: TGTGCCAGCAGTGGTGGCAGGGGGCCCTATGGCTACACCTTC. Amino acid sequence: CASSGGRGPYGYTF.

J is TRBJ1-2 and V is TRBV18, with TRBD1 matching 7 bases. With V trimmed by 6 bases and J by 5 bases, 9 bases remained unmatched. The CDR3 is 14 residues long. The germline CDR1 and CDR2 sequences are KGHSH and LQKENI. This CDR3 is CASSGQANTYGYTF. CDR3 DNA sequence: TGTGCCAGCTCCGGACAGGCTAACACTTATGGCTACACCTTC. Full variable domain (missing parts from reference TRBV18 and TRBJ1-2): NAGVMQNPRHLVRRRGQEARLRCSPMKGHSHVYWYRQLPEEGLKFMVYLQKENIIDESGMPKERFSAEFPKEGPSILRIQQVVRGDSAAYFCASSGQANTYGYTFGSGTRLTVV.

This clone is a singleton in its sample. This chain joins TRBV19 and TRBJ1-2, with 7 bases fitting TRBD1. The CDR3 contains 12 residues. Germline CDR1 LNHDA, CDR2 SQIVND (reference sequence). With V trimmed by 6 bases and J by 3 bases, 1 base remained unmatched. CDR3 nucleotide sequence: TGTGCCAGTAGCGACAGGGACTATGGCTACACCTTC. Translating it yields CASSDRDYGYTF. Complete variable domain (other parts from reference TRBV19 and TRBJ1-2): DGGITQSPKYLFRKEGQNVTLSCEQNLNHDAMYWYRQDPGQGLRLIYYSQIVNDFQKGDIAEGYSVSREKKESFPLTVTSAQKNPTAFYLCASSDRDYGYTFGSGTRLTVV.

The rearrangement joins TRBV18 to TRBJ1-1; perhaps TRBD1 as D (6 bases). Trimming took off 4 bases at V and 5 bases at J, with 20 bases between the two ends. The CDR3 spans 16 residues. Germline V gene lookup returns CDR1 KGHSH and CDR2 LQKENI. CDR3 DNA sequence: TGTGCCAGCTCACTCAATACCAGGGGCATGGAAACTGAAGCTTTCTTT. Protein: CASSLNTRGMETEAFF.

This clone was seen only once. The chain carries TRBV19 and TRBJ1-2; 8 nucleotides line up with TRBD1. Germline lookup yields CDR1 LNHDA and CDR2 SQIVND (reference sequence). V lost 7 bases and J lost 4; bases outside the gene matches: 20. This CDR3 is 18 amino acids long. The CDR3 loop is CASKVSAGPGQVFYGYTF. The CDR3 bases are TGTGCCAGTAAGGTCTCGGCTGGGCCGGGACAGGTCTTCTATGGCTACACCTTC.

The chain joins TRBV4-1 to TRBJ1-1; D is ambiguous. V was clipped by 0 bases and J by 6 bases, with 8 bases between them. The CDR3 runs 13 residues. Germline-derived CDR1 and CDR2 are MGHRA and YSYEKL. The CDR3 DNA follows: TGCGCCAGCAGCCAAGATCGTGCAGCTGAAGCTTTCTTT. Its translation: CASSQDRAAEAFF.

The sample holds a few counts of this clone. The V gene is TRBV24-1, the J gene TRBJ2-2; TRBD2 might be the D (6 bases). Germline assignment: CDR1 KGHDR and CDR2 SFDVKD. This CDR3 region has 15 residues. The germline V and J ends were trimmed by 12 bases and 0 bases, with 16 bases remaining between them. The CDR3 loop is CAARRGRANTGELFF. In DNA form, the CDR3 reads TGTGCCGCCCGGCGGGGCAGGGCGAACACCGGGGAGCTGTTTTTT.

The genes are TRBV27 and TRBJ2-7; 10 bases are a match to TRBD1. CDR1 and CDR2 (germline): MNHEY, SMNVEV (reference sequence). V shed 3 bases and J 2 bases; nucleotides not matched to a gene: 4. This CDR3 region has 15 residues. CDR3 DNA: TGTGCCAGCAGTTTCTCCGGGACAGGGGCCTACGAGCAGTACTTC. It is translated as CASSFSGTGAYEQYF.

This chain joins TRBV6-1 and TRBJ1-1; D is unclear. CDR3 size: 12 residues. Germline CDR1 and CDR2: MNHNS and SASEGT. With 2 bases removed from V and 3 bases from J, the gap between germline ends came to 4 bases. DNA of the CDR3: TGTGCCAGCAGTGAATACTACACTGAAGCTTTCTTT. This encodes CASSEYYTEAFF.

The chain employs TRBV29-1 and TRBJ2-1, with a weak D call TRBD2 (5 bases). The V end lost 8 bases, the J end lost 10 bases, and 15 bases lay between the germline ends. Germline CDR1 SQVTM, CDR2 ANQGSEA. The CDR3 has 11 amino acids. CDR3 sequence: CSIREGGEQFF. CDR3 in DNA: TGCAGCATCCGCGAGGGTGGAGAGCAGTTCTTC.

The chain combines TRBV11-2 with TRBJ2-1; 7 bases fit TRBD1. Germline CDR1 is SGHAT and CDR2 is FQNNGV. The CDR3 length is 16 residues. The V and J ends lost 5 bases and 3 bases, in that order; junction bases with no gene match: 10. CDR3 DNA: TGTGCCAGCAGCCTCATAGACAGGGAGTTCTACAATGAGCAGTTCTTC. Protein: CASSLIDREFYNEQFF.

The rearrangement links TRBV2 to TRBJ2-1, with D perhaps TRBD2 (5 bases). V was clipped by 6 bases and J by 3 bases, with 9 bases between them. Looked up from germline, CDR1 is SNHLY and CDR2 is FYNNEI. This CDR3 has 13 residues. The CDR3 DNA sequence: TGTGCCAGCAGGGGCGGGCGCTACAATGAGCAGTTCTTC. This encodes CASRGGRYNEQFF.

J is TRBJ1-2 and V is TRBV5-6; D may be TRBD1 (6 bases). Trimming took 2 bases from V and 0 from J, leaving 11 bases between them. The germline CDR1 and CDR2 sequences are SGHDT and YYEEEE. This CDR3 is built from 15 residues. CDR3 coding DNA: TGTGCCAGCAGCTTTAGAAGGGGGACTAACTATGGCTACACCTTC. Its translation is CASSFRRGTNYGYTF.